Below, 19 T cell receptor beta chains from the same sample are listed, as sequenced in a study of a mutant IDH1 vaccine in newly diagnosed glioma. Antigens of these TCRs are unknown. The time point here: week 11, during vaccination. The study gave 300 ug of mutant IDH1 20-mer peptide per vaccine dose, with topical imiquimod. Libraries were prepared by immunoSEQ multiplex PCR; TCRdb keeps only in-frame clonotypes and omits some of them. In the table there are tens of thousands of clones, less than 85% of which are singletons. This material consisted of peripheral blood mononuclear cells (PBMCs), taken from a glioma patient whose treatment included an IDH1 peptide vaccine. These receptors originate from a young man with glioma. Some clones in this sample may be carry-over from other donors' samples.

This clone has more than one count but fewer than ten. This rearrangement joins TRBV5-1 to TRBJ2-3; 11 bases agree with TRBD2. V lost 4 bases to trimming and J lost 4 bases; unmatched junction nucleotides: 17. CDR1 is SGHRS, CDR2 YFSETQ, per germline. CDR3 length equals 19 residues. CDR3 region: CASSVAGRTSGSPPDTQYF. The CDR3 DNA follows: TGCGCCAGCAGCGTAGCGGGCCGGACTAGCGGGTCCCCCCCAGATACGCAGTATTTT. The variable domain in full, with the rest retrieved from reference TRBV5-1 and TRBJ2-3, is KAGVTQTPRYLIKTRGQQVTLSCSPISGHRSVSWYQQTPGQGLQFLFEYFSETQRNKGNFPGRFSGRQFSNSRSEMNVSTLELGDSALYLCASSVAGRTSGSPPDTQYFGPGTRLTVL.

The CDR3 loop is CAISDQNRGTEAFF. In DNA, the CDR3 is TGTGCCATCAGTGATCAGAACCGGGGCACTGAAGCTTTCTTT. V gene TRBV10-3 combines with J gene TRBJ1-1, with D unresolved. Trimming took 3 bases from V and 4 from J, leaving 12 bases between them. Germline CDR1 reads ENHRY; CDR2 reads SYGVKD. The CDR3 has 14 amino acids.

The chain has TRBV6-6 and TRBJ1-5, with D tentatively TRBD1 (5 bases). The CDR3 has 13 amino acids. Germline V gene sequence: CDR1 MNHNY, CDR2 SVGAGI (reference sequence). Trimming shortened V by 5 bases and J by 6 bases, and 11 bases separated the two germline ends. CDR3 coding DNA: TGTGCCAGCAGTATCCAGGGCAGTCAGCCCCAGCATTTT. Translation: CASSIQGSQPQHF.

The chain recombines TRBV5-5 with TRBJ1-1; D is undetermined. Germline lookup yields CDR1 SGHKS and CDR2 YYEKEE (reference sequence). The CDR3 spans 13 residues. Trimming removed 4 bases at V and 5 bases at J, with 12 bases between. The CDR3 spells CASSLTRWTEAFF. The DNA of the CDR3 is TGTGCCAGCAGCCTGACAAGGTGGACTGAAGCTTTCTTT.

The V and J genes are TRBV7-2 and TRBJ2-5, with D uncertain. Germline V gene sequence: CDR1 SGHTA, CDR2 FQGNSA. The CDR3 covers 12 residues. V shed 5 bases and J shed 4 bases, with 8 bases lying between them. CDR3 sequence: CASSPILETQYF. The CDR3 DNA sequence: TGTGCCAGCAGCCCTATTCTAGAGACCCAGTACTTC. Based on the CDR3 plus reference TRBV7-2 and TRBJ2-5, the full variable domain is GAGVSQSPSNKVTEKGKDVELRCDPISGHTALYWYRQSLGQGLEFLIYFQGNSAPDKSGLPSDRFSAERTGGSVSTLTIQRTQQEDSAVYLCASSPILETQYFGPGTRLLVL.

This chain links TRBV6-5 with TRBJ1-1, with D perhaps matching TRBD1 (5 bases). Germline assignment: CDR1 MNHEY and CDR2 SVGAGI. V was clipped by 0 bases and J by 1 base, with 9 bases between them. The CDR3 runs to 15 residues. DNA for the CDR3: TGTGCCAGCAGTTACTCGGGGGGTGCGAACACTGAAGCTTTCTTT. It is translated as CASSYSGGANTEAFF.

The chain employs TRBV9 and TRBJ2-1, with 10 nucleotides matching TRBD1. Germline CDR1 and CDR2: SGDLS and YYNGEE. The CDR3 contains 16 residues. V dropped 3 bases and J dropped 8; count of bases not matched to a gene: 11. CDR3 nucleotide sequence: TGTGCCAGCAGCGCCTCCGGGACAGGGGTGTTGGATGAGCAGTTCTTC. Its translation: CASSASGTGVLDEQFF. Using reference TRBV9 and TRBJ2-1 for the parts outside the CDR3, the full variable domain is DSGVTQTPKHLITATGQRVTLRCSPRSGDLSVYWYQQSLDQGLQFLIQYYNGEERAKGNILERFSAQQFPDLHSELNLSSLELGDSALYFCASSASGTGVLDEQFFGPGTRLTVL.

A few counts support this clone. In nucleotides, the CDR3 is TGTGCCAGCAGCTTCCAACCCGGGACAGGGCTTACCCACGAGCAGTACTTC. It encodes CASSFQPGTGLTHEQYF. The chain combines TRBV7-9 with TRBJ2-7; 9 bases match TRBD1. J gave up 5 bases and V 3 bases, and 14 bases lay outside the gene matches. The CDR3 loop spans 17 amino acids. Germline V gene sequence: CDR1 SEHNR, CDR2 FQNEAQ (reference sequence).

This chain uses TRBV10-3 with TRBJ2-7, with D possibly matching TRBD2 (8 bases). Trimming removed 0 bases from V and 4 bases from J, with 19 bases in between. This CDR3 has 17 residues. Per the germline V gene, CDR1 is ENHRY and CDR2 is SYGVKD. The CDR3 here is CAISESSGGLGLYEQYF. The CDR3 DNA sequence: TGTGCCATCAGTGAGTCCTCAGGGGGACTAGGGCTTTACGAGCAGTACTTC.

The chain links TRBV30 to TRBJ2-7, with TRBD1 matching over 10 bases. Trimming took 8 bases from V and 1 from J; bases not matched to a gene: 5. The CDR3 is 13 amino acids. Germline V gene lookup returns CDR1 GTSNPN and CDR2 SVGIG (reference sequence). The chain's CDR3 is CARRTGGSYEQYF. CDR3 bases: TGTGCCCGTCGGACAGGGGGATCCTACGAGCAGTACTTC.

V gene TRBV29-1 combines with J gene TRBJ2-5, with TRBD1 identical over 8 bases. The germline V gene encodes CDR1 SQVTM and CDR2 ANQGSEA. The CDR3 runs to 12 residues. CDR3 region: CTIRGLLETQYF. The CDR3 coding sequence is TGCACCATCAGGGGGCTACTGGAGACCCAGTACTTC.

V and J are TRBV14 and TRBJ2-7; 8 nucleotides match TRBD1. This CDR3 comprises 16 residues. CDR1 is SGHDN and CDR2 is FVKESK in the germline V gene. V gave up 0 bases and J gave up 5 bases; unmatched junction bases: 9. CDR3 DNA sequence: TGTGCCAGCAGCCAAGATCGGCAGGGGGCCCGGGACGAGCAGTACTTC. It yields the protein CASSQDRQGARDEQYF.

The V gene is TRBV29-1, the J gene TRBJ2-3; the match to TRBD2 covers 10 bases. Germline CDR1 and CDR2: SQVTM and ANQGSEA. This CDR3 is 12 amino acids long. V lost 7 bases, J lost 7 bases, and 5 bases stayed unmatched. The CDR3 loop is CSALAGVNTQYF. Written as DNA, the CDR3 is TGCAGCGCCCTAGCGGGAGTAAATACGCAGTATTTT.

The V and J genes are TRBV30 and TRBJ1-1; possibly TRBD1 for D (5 bases). This CDR3 spans 12 amino acids. From germline, CDR1 is GTSNPN and CDR2 SVGIG (reference sequence). V dropped 3 bases and J dropped 6 bases, with 11 bases sitting between them. CDR3 in DNA: TGTGCCTGGAGGGGGGACGGCCCTGAAGCTTTCTTT. Translating it yields CAWRGDGPEAFF.

V usage is TRBV6-5 and J usage is TRBJ1-5, with 7 positions matching TRBD1. The CDR3 is 15 residues long. CDR1 and CDR2 from the germline V gene are MNHEY and SVGAGI. V lost 5 bases, J lost 0 bases, and 4 bases stayed unmatched. CDR3 residues: CASSRQGTSNQPQHF. As DNA, the CDR3 is TGTGCCAGCAGTCGACAGGGAACTAGCAATCAGCCCCAGCATTTT.

The V gene is TRBV7-9, the J gene TRBJ2-6; D possibly corresponds to TRBD2 (5 bases). This CDR3 has 18 residues. Germline CDR1 is SEHNR and CDR2 is FQNEAQ (reference sequence). The germline V and J ends were trimmed by 5 bases and 3 bases, with 20 bases remaining between them. CDR3 in amino acids: CASSPRGAGDGGANVLTF. The CDR3 DNA follows: TGTGCCAGCAGCCCTCGGGGAGCCGGAGACGGTGGGGCCAACGTCCTGACTTTC.

The chain uses TRBV29-1 and TRBJ2-5; 9 nucleotides agree with TRBD2. This CDR3 is 14 amino acids long. Trimming removed 4 bases from V and 4 bases from J; junction bases left unmatched: 7. The germline gives CDR1 SQVTM, CDR2 ANQGSEA. In DNA form, the CDR3 reads TGCAGCGTTGTAGGACTAGCGATGTCAGAGACCCAGTACTTC. Translation gives CSVVGLAMSETQYF. Combining the CDR3 with reference TRBV29-1 and TRBJ2-5 gives the whole variable domain SAVISQKPSRDICQRGTSLTIQCQVDSQVTMMFWYRQQPGQSLTLIATANQGSEATYESGFVIDKFPISRPNLTFSTLTVSNMSPEDSSIYLCSVVGLAMSETQYFGPGTRLLVL.

This clone was seen once. Here the CDR3 reads CASLKRRGMNTEAFF. The CDR3 DNA sequence: TGTGCCAGCCTGAAGCGCAGGGGGATGAACACTGAAGCTTTCTTT. The chain employs TRBV6-1 and TRBJ1-1; 7 bases align to TRBD1. The CDR3 contains 15 residues. The V gene's germline CDR1 is MNHNS and CDR2 SASEGT. The V and J ends lost 8 bases and 0 bases, in that order; junction bases with no gene match: 9.

This clone was picked up a small number of times. V is TRBV19 and J is TRBJ1-1; TRBD1 aligns across 7 bases. The CDR3 totals 13 residues. Germline CDR1 reads LNHDA; CDR2 reads SQIVND (reference sequence). After removal of 1 base from V and 9 bases from J, the junction contained 5 bases not matched to a gene. The CDR3 loop reads CASSIGTGLKAFF. The CDR3 DNA sequence: TGTGCCAGTAGTATAGGGACAGGCCTGAAAGCTTTCTTT.